A single TCR beta chain is shown here with its context. TCRbeta library preparation incorporated unique molecular identifiers. MiXCR was run by TCRdb on the PCR reads, yielding one entry per CDR3 protein. The sample holds 140,000 or so distinct CDR3 sequences, around 8.8% seen once. The sample comes from a study of T-cell reconstitution after alpha-beta-depleted transplantation in children. Germline CDR1 reads DFQATT; CDR2 reads SNEGSKA (reference sequence). The CDR3 is made up of 12 amino acids. With V trimmed by 4 bases and J by 2 bases, 2 bases remained unmatched. The rearrangement links TRBV20-1 to TRBJ2-7; TRBD1 agrees at 7 bases. The source was PBMCs, mostly from graft donor cells, collected 180 days after TCRalphabeta/CD19-depleted stem cell transplant. The TCR originated in a female patient aged 2-9 years who had a stem cell transplant for congenital amegakaryocytic thrombocytopenia, so the T cells may come from the graft donor. As DNA, the CDR3 is TGCAGTGCTATAACAGGGGCCTACGAGCAGTACTTC. Protein sequence: CSAITGAYEQYF.